Following are 16 T cell receptor beta chains from one sample sequenced in a study of T cells in Graves' hyperthyroidism and ophthalmopathy. What was amplified from RNA transcripts were TCR beta CDR3 regions. First-round RT-PCR targeting the TCR CDR3 was performed with the HTBI primer set. TCRdb independently ran MiXCR on the multiplex PCR reads; one entry per CDR3 protein. The data contain 500,000 to 650,000 distinct CDR3 sequences, more than 12% of them singletons. Sequencing was performed on blood. These receptors all stem from a woman aged 45-59 years with Graves' ophthalmopathy.

This clonotype was observed a few times. The chain's CDR3 is CASRPAASGANVLTF. The CDR3, as DNA: TGTGCCAGCAGACCGGCCGCCAGTGGGGCCAACGTCCTGACTTTC. The rearrangement joins TRBV12-3 or TRBV12-4 to TRBJ2-6; unclear D gene. The CDR3 spans 15 residues. V was shortened by 6 bases and J by 3 bases, with 12 bases between the two germline ends.

The table lists this clonotype with many counts. CDR3 coding DNA: TGTGCCAGCAGTTACCTGGACACCTACACTGAAGCTTTCTTT. Encoded protein: CASSYLDTYTEAFF. The genes are TRBV6-6 and TRBJ1-1, with a possible D match to TRBD1 (5 bases). V was clipped by 2 bases and J by 3 bases, with 10 bases between them. The CDR3 spans 14 residues. Germline V gene sequence: CDR1 MNHNY, CDR2 SVGAGI (reference sequence).

The chain employs TRBV20-1 and TRBJ1-1, with D perhaps TRBD1 (5 bases). The length of the CDR3 is 16 residues. V was cut by 0 bases and J by 0 bases, with 14 bases left in between. The V gene's germline CDR1 is DFQATT and CDR2 SNEGSKA (reference sequence). The CDR3 nucleotides are TGCAGTGCTAGAGATGGAGGGGACCCCATGAACACTGAAGCTTTCTTT. Translated, it gives CSARDGGDPMNTEAFF.

As concerns this clonotype: With a much larger clone just one base away, this may be a read error. The chain uses TRBV11-2 and TRBJ1-1, with D unclear. The CDR3 totals 12 residues. Germline V gives CDR1 SGHAT, CDR2 FQNNGV. The CDR3 DNA reads as TGTGCCGGCAGTCAGACACCGTTTGAAGCTTTCTTT. Protein: CAGSQTPFEAFF.

This clonotype was observed a handful of times. V is TRBV15 and J is TRBJ1-2, with D unresolved. The CDR3 runs 15 residues. The V end was cut by 0 bases, the J end by 3 bases, with 11 bases between. Germline V gene lookup returns CDR1 LNHNV and CDR2 YYDKDF (reference sequence). In DNA form, the CDR3 reads TGTGCCACCAGCAGAGACTTTCGGCAGGACTATGGCTACACCTTC. Translated: CATSRDFRQDYGYTF.

This clonotype was seen at least ten times. The chain links TRBV28 to TRBJ2-1; 10 positions agree with TRBD2. CDR3 length: 14 residues. Germline lookup yields CDR1 MDHEN and CDR2 SYDVKM. V dropped 5 bases and J dropped 7; count of bases not matched to a gene: 5. The CDR3 is CASSELAGMNEQFF. CDR3 nucleotide sequence: TGTGCCAGCAGTGAACTAGCGGGGATGAATGAGCAGTTCTTC.

This clonotype was detected many times. J is TRBJ2-2 and V is TRBV2, with D maybe TRBD1 (5 bases). This CDR3 is built from 14 residues. The germline V and J ends were trimmed by 1 base and 4 bases, with 7 bases remaining between them. Per the germline V gene, CDR1 is SNHLY and CDR2 is FYNNEI. The CDR3: CASSEETATGELFF. The CDR3 DNA is TGTGCCAGCAGTGAAGAGACAGCCACCGGGGAGCTGTTTTTT.

Ten or more counts support this clonotype. The gene calls are TRBV11-2 and TRBJ2-1; 9 nucleotides match TRBD2. This CDR3 has 16 residues. Germline trimming cut 4 bases from V and 0 bases from J; bases unmatched to any gene: 4. Germline CDR1 SGHAT, CDR2 FQNNGV. The DNA for the CDR3 is TGTGCCAGCAGCTCGTTTAGCGGGAGCTCCTACAATGAGCAGTTCTTC. Protein product: CASSSFSGSSYNEQFF.

This clonotype was observed many times. This chain links TRBV2 with TRBJ1-1; D gene ambiguous. The CDR3 runs 13 residues. Germline CDR1 is SNHLY and CDR2 is FYNNEI. Trimming cost V 7 bases and J 2 bases, with 11 bases left between them. The CDR3 reads CASTRGVNTEAFF. The CDR3 bases are TGTGCCAGCACCCGCGGGGTAAACACTGAAGCTTTCTTT.

This clonotype was counted ten times or more. The chain links TRBV12-5 to TRBJ2-1; 10 nucleotides match TRBD2. The CDR3 is 16 residues long. Germline CDR1 and CDR2: LGHNT and FRNRAP. After removal of 3 bases from V and 4 bases from J, the junction contained 6 bases not matched to a gene. CDR3 in amino acids: CASGFSSGRVYNEQFF. The CDR3, as DNA: TGTGCTAGTGGTTTCTCGAGCGGGAGGGTGTACAATGAGCAGTTCTTC.

This clonotype was seen more than once but under ten times. The chain joins TRBV12-3 or TRBV12-4 to TRBJ1-4; TRBD1 matches 8 bases. V trimming: 6 bases; J trimming: 7 bases; junction bases outside the gene matches: 4. There are 13 residues in the CDR3. The CDR3 region is CASRPTGVEKLFF. CDR3 nucleotides: TGTGCCAGCAGACCGACAGGGGTTGAAAAACTGTTTTTT.

This clonotype showed up many times. The CDR3 region has the DNA TGCAGTGCGATGGGGGTCGGGACTAGCGGGAGCTACGAGCAGTACTTC. Amino acid sequence: CSAMGVGTSGSYEQYF. The chain has TRBV20-1 and TRBJ2-7; 14 nucleotides align to TRBD2. CDR1 and CDR2 (germline): DFQATT, SNEGSKA (reference sequence). J gave up 3 bases and V 6 bases, and 10 bases lay outside the gene matches. The CDR3 spans 16 residues.

This clonotype was seen ten or more times. V is TRBV28 and J is TRBJ2-1; a possible D gene is TRBD2 (6 bases). Trimming cost V 2 bases and J 1 base, with 9 bases left between them. The CDR3 runs to 15 residues. Germline CDR1 reads MDHEN; CDR2 reads SYDVKM. The CDR3 DNA reads TGTGCCAGCAGTTTACCGGAGGGGTCCTACAATGAGCAGTTCTTC. Translation: CASSLPEGSYNEQFF.

In this sample, this clonotype turned up many times. The chain carries TRBV5-6 and TRBJ1-1; a weak D match, TRBD1 (6 bases). This CDR3 has 16 amino acids. Germline CDR1 and CDR2: SGHDT and YYEEEE. V shed 0 bases and J shed 6 bases, with 18 bases lying between them. This CDR3 is CASSLGIFTGSAEAFF. The CDR3 bases are TGTGCCAGCAGCTTGGGAATTTTTACAGGGAGTGCTGAAGCTTTCTTT.

As DNA, the CDR3 is TGCAGTGCTAGAGGAGATTCCCGCTACACCTTC. Its protein product is CSARGDSRYTF. The chain carries TRBV20-1 and TRBJ1-2; D not certain. CDR1 is DFQATT, CDR2 SNEGSKA, per germline (reference sequence). Trimming removed 1 base at V and 9 bases at J, with 9 bases between. The CDR3 is made up of 11 amino acids.

This clonotype turned up a few times. V gene TRBV20-1 combines with J gene TRBJ2-7, with 11 nucleotides matching TRBD1. Per germline, CDR1 DFQATT and CDR2 SNEGSKA (reference sequence). This CDR3 is built from 13 residues. V trimming: 0 bases; J trimming: 6 bases; junction bases outside the gene matches: 1. The CDR3 is CSARDGTGGEQYF. In DNA, the CDR3 is TGCAGTGCTAGAGACGGGACAGGGGGCGAGCAGTACTTC.